The 29 T cell receptor beta chains below were found in one sample sequenced in a study of T cell responses to AZD1222 COVID-19 vaccine. TCRdb's table, derived via immunoSEQ multiplex PCR, lists solely in-frame clones and lacks some. The sample consists of roughly 120,000 clones, over 85% of them appearing once. The sample consisted of peripheral blood, taken on day 0 of AZD1222 vaccination. These receptor sequences come from an adult in good health.

The chain employs TRBV18 and TRBJ2-2; TRBD1 is a possible D gene (6 bases). This CDR3 comprises 15 residues. V was shortened by 0 bases and J by 1 base, with 6 bases between the two germline ends. CDR1 KGHSH and CDR2 LQKENI come from the germline V gene. The DNA of the CDR3 is TGTGCCAGCTCACCACCGACAGGGAACACCGGGGAGCTGTTTTTT. This gives the protein CASSPPTGNTGELFF.

A note on this clone: The germline gene is not matched at one end of the junction; a read error may be the cause. This chain links TRBV6-2 or TRBV6-3 with TRBJ1-2; TRBD1 might be the D (5 bases). The V gene's germline CDR1 is MNHEY and CDR2 SVGEGT. The CDR3 has 15 amino acids. CDR3 in DNA: TGTGCCAGCAGTGACTCTTGGGACCGCGCGGGAGGCTACACCTTC. This sequence encodes CASSDSWDRAGGYTF.

The chain couples TRBV18 to TRBJ2-3; D not resolved. The germline CDR1 and CDR2 sequences are KGHSH and LQKENI. V lost 6 bases to trimming and J lost 1 base, with 8 bases between them. This CDR3 is 13 amino acids long. This CDR3 reads CASSQMGTDTQYF. Here the CDR3 DNA reads TGTGCCAGCTCGCAGATGGGCACAGATACGCAGTATTTT.

The chain joins TRBV2 to TRBJ1-2, with D unclear. The CDR3 has 16 residues. Germline loops: CDR1 SNHLY, CDR2 FYNNEI. V lost 5 bases and J 5 bases, leaving 21 bases between the germline ends. The CDR3 DNA reads as TGTGCCAGCAGTCCCACCCCAGTGAAGGGCGGATATGGCTACACCTTC. Encoded protein: CASSPTPVKGGYGYTF.

V and J are TRBV5-1 and TRBJ2-2; 11 bases line up with TRBD2. The ends lost 7 bases at V and 1 base at J; junction bases unmatched: 3. The CDR3 length is 15 residues. Looked up from germline, CDR1 is SGHRS and CDR2 is YFSETQ. DNA for the CDR3: TGCGCCAGCGCTACTAGCGGGGGGAACACCGGGGAGCTGTTTTTT. It is translated as CASATSGGNTGELFF.

The CDR3 region has the DNA TGTGCCAGCAGCTTAGGAATTTTTAGCGGCAGCTCCTACAATGAGCAGTTCTTC. Its protein product is CASSLGIFSGSSYNEQFF. This sequence joins TRBV11-2 and TRBJ2-1; D possibly corresponds to TRBD2 (6 bases). The germline V gene encodes CDR1 SGHAT and CDR2 FQNNGV. V shed 1 base and J shed 0 bases, with 16 bases lying between them. This CDR3 contains 18 residues.

This chain joins TRBV7-2 and TRBJ1-1; D uncertain. V shed 2 bases and J shed 5 bases, with 12 bases lying between them. CDR3 length: 14 amino acids. The V gene's germline CDR1 is SGHTA and CDR2 FQGNSA. The CDR3 DNA reads as TGTGCCAGCAGCTTAAGAAGGCTTCTGACTGAAGCTTTCTTT. This translates into CASSLRRLLTEAFF.

V is TRBV27 and J is TRBJ1-5; D call uncertain. Trimming left V 8 bases short and J 2 bases short, with 13 bases between. Germline V lookup: CDR1 MNHEY, CDR2 SMNVEV (reference sequence). The CDR3 covers 14 residues. CDR3 bases: TGTGCCAGCCGTTCAGCGGGAGGCAATCAGCCCCAGCATTTT. It is translated as CASRSAGGNQPQHF.

This rearrangement joins TRBV2 to TRBJ1-5; D ambiguous. V was clipped by 4 bases and J by 0 bases, with 10 bases between them. CDR3 length: 15 amino acids. Germline CDR1 SNHLY, CDR2 FYNNEI. CDR3 sequence: CASSAQSLSNQPQHF. The CDR3 coding sequence is TGTGCCAGCAGTGCTCAGAGCCTTAGCAATCAGCCCCAGCATTTT.

The V call is TRBV3-1 (or the pseudogene TRBV3-2), the J call TRBJ2-5; 9 nucleotides match TRBD2. The ends lost 1 base at V and 4 bases at J; junction bases unmatched: 1. Per the germline V gene, CDR1 is LGHDT and CDR2 is YNNKEL (reference sequence). The CDR3 is 14 residues long. CDR3 in amino acids: CASSQGGRAETQYF. CDR3 sequence (DNA): TGTGCCAGCAGCCAAGGCGGGAGGGCAGAGACCCAGTACTTC.

The V and J genes are TRBV28 and TRBJ1-1, with 8 nucleotides matching TRBD1. J gave up 9 bases and V 7 bases, and 10 bases lay outside the gene matches. The germline CDR1 and CDR2 sequences are MDHEN and SYDVKM. CDR3 length: 13 amino acids. CDR3 DNA sequence: TGTGCCAGCACCACCCGGACAGGGACACAAGCTTTCTTT. It is translated as CASTTRTGTQAFF.

This sequence joins TRBV28 and TRBJ1-1, with TRBD1 identical over 11 bases. Germline V CDR1 and CDR2: MDHEN, SYDVKM. J was trimmed by 6 bases and V by 6 bases; bases with no gene match: 9. CDR3 length equals 15 residues. CDR3 loop: CASSPPGQGVSEAFF. The CDR3 coding sequence is TGTGCCAGCAGCCCTCCGGGACAGGGGGTATCTGAAGCTTTCTTT.

The chain links TRBV2 to TRBJ1-5; D is possibly TRBD1 (5 bases). The V end lost 4 bases, the J end lost 7 bases, and 17 bases lay between the germline ends. CDR1 and CDR2 (germline): SNHLY, FYNNEI. CDR3 length equals 15 residues. In DNA form, the CDR3 reads TGTGCCAGCAGTGGATCCCGACAGCAGTGGCAGCCCCAGCATTTT. This gives the protein CASSGSRQQWQPQHF.

This chain uses TRBV9 with TRBJ2-1; the match to TRBD2 covers 11 bases. Trimming took 4 bases from V and 6 from J; bases not matched to a gene: 6. Germline V gene sequence: CDR1 SGDLS, CDR2 YYNGEE. This CDR3 spans 15 amino acids. The CDR3 loop is CASSLSGGAGNEQFF. The CDR3 DNA reads TGTGCCAGCAGCCTTAGCGGGGGGGCCGGCAATGAGCAGTTCTTC.

The rearrangement joins TRBV18 to TRBJ1-6, with a possible D match to TRBD1 (6 bases). Germline assignment: CDR1 KGHSH and CDR2 LQKENI. With 4 bases removed from V and 6 bases from J, the gap between germline ends came to 13 bases. The CDR3 is 15 amino acids. The CDR3 DNA is TGTGCCAGCTCACTTCAGGGGAGGAGTAATTCACCCCTCCACTTT. Protein: CASSLQGRSNSPLHF. Full variable domain (missing parts from reference TRBV18 and TRBJ1-6): NAGVMQNPRHLVRRRGQEARLRCSPMKGHSHVYWYRQLPEEGLKFMVYLQKENIIDESGMPKERFSAEFPKEGPSILRIQQVVRGDSAAYFCASSLQGRSNSPLHFGNGTRLTVT.

This chain joins TRBV29-1 and TRBJ2-4; D possibly matches TRBD1 or TRBD2 (5 bases each). Trimming stripped 7 bases from V and 1 base from J, with 14 bases between. This CDR3 is 14 amino acids long. Germline values: CDR1 SQVTM, CDR2 ANQGSEA. CDR3 sequence: CSAISGTAKNIQYF. The CDR3 coding sequence is TGCAGCGCCATTTCCGGGACCGCCAAAAACATTCAGTACTTC. Using reference TRBV29-1 and TRBJ2-4 for the parts outside the CDR3, the full variable domain is SAVISQKPSRDICQRGTSLTIQCQVDSQVTMMFWYRQQPGQSLTLIATANQGSEATYESGFVIDKFPISRPNLTFSTLTVSNMSPEDSSIYLCSAISGTAKNIQYFGAGTRLSVL.

V usage is TRBV9 and J usage is TRBJ2-1; 7 bases align to TRBD2. Germline loops: CDR1 SGDLS, CDR2 YYNGEE. The length of the CDR3 is 16 residues. The V and J ends lost 3 bases and 7 bases, in that order; junction bases with no gene match: 13. CDR3 in amino acids: CASSEGARGGNNEQFF. In nucleotides, the CDR3 is TGTGCCAGCAGCGAAGGAGCAAGGGGAGGGAATAATGAGCAGTTCTTC.

CDR3 DNA sequence: TGTGCCAGCAGTCCCGACAGGCCCCACTACAATGAGCAGTTCTTC. This gives the protein CASSPDRPHYNEQFF. The gene calls are TRBV7-6 and TRBJ2-1; weak D call: TRBD1 (6 bases). V lost 6 bases, J lost 3 bases, and 15 bases lay in between. Looked up from germline, CDR1 is SGHVS and CDR2 is FNYEAQ. The CDR3 runs to 15 residues.

The chain couples TRBV21-1 to TRBJ2-3; TRBD2 reflects the table's D call only, with no check against the DNA. TRBV21-1 is annotated as a pseudogene. The CDR3 has 12 residues. DNA for the CDR3: TGTGCCAGCAGACCGGTGACAGATACGCAGTATTTT. It encodes CASRPVTDTQYF.

The chain has TRBV19 and TRBJ2-1, with 10 bases lining up with TRBD2. The CDR3 is made up of 11 amino acids. CDR1 and CDR2 from the germline V gene are LNHDA and SQIVND (reference sequence). The CDR3 nucleotides read TGTGACAGCGGGAGGGTCCATGAGCAGTTCTTC. Protein product: CDSGRVHEQFF.

The rearrangement links TRBV6-5 to TRBJ1-5; D is ambiguous. CDR1 is MNHEY, CDR2 SVGAGI, per germline. CDR3 size: 13 residues. Deletions cut 0 bases from V and 8 bases from J, with 8 bases between. Written as DNA, the CDR3 is TGTGCCAGCAGTTACTCAGGGTCGGAGCCCCAGCATTTT. This gives the protein CASSYSGSEPQHF.

J is TRBJ2-2 and V is TRBV11-3, with D perhaps TRBD2 (5 bases). The CDR3 length is 15 residues. Trimming removed 4 bases at V and 3 bases at J, with 12 bases between. Germline loops: CDR1 SGHNT, CDR2 YENEEA. The CDR3 sequence is CASSSAVAYTGELFF. Written as DNA, the CDR3 is TGTGCCAGCAGCTCAGCGGTTGCCTACACCGGGGAGCTGTTTTTT.

The rearrangement links TRBV6-5 to TRBJ2-5; D is unresolved. The CDR3 spans 13 residues. Germline loops: CDR1 MNHEY, CDR2 SVGAGI. Trimming stripped 8 bases from V and 1 base from J, with 11 bases between. CDR3 region: CASVVRPQETQYF. CDR3 coding DNA: TGTGCCAGCGTTGTCCGGCCCCAAGAGACCCAGTACTTC.

V gene TRBV4-1 combines with J gene TRBJ1-1; a weak D match, TRBD1 (6 bases). V was shortened by 0 bases and J by 1 base, with 15 bases between the two germline ends. Germline CDR1 reads MGHRA; CDR2 reads YSYEKL. This CDR3 contains 17 residues. The CDR3 DNA reads as TGCGCCAGCAGCCAAGATCGAACAGGGTCCCAGAACACTGAAGCTTTCTTT. It codes for CASSQDRTGSQNTEAFF.

This clone has only one observation. CDR3 coding DNA: TGTGCCAGCAGCGCCCCGTCCGGGGGGGACTCTGGAAACACCATATATTTT. Its protein is CASSAPSGGDSGNTIYF. This chain connects TRBV5-4 to TRBJ1-3, with D possibly matching TRBD1 (5 bases). This CDR3 is 17 amino acids long. Trimming removed 4 bases at V and 0 bases at J, with 17 bases between. Germline loops: CDR1 SGHNT, CDR2 YYREEE (reference sequence).

The chain carries TRBV15 and TRBJ2-7; a weak D match, TRBD2 (5 bases). Per germline, CDR1 LNHNV and CDR2 YYDKDF (reference sequence). With 1 base removed from V and 0 bases from J, the gap between germline ends came to 10 bases. This CDR3 has 15 amino acids. Here the CDR3 DNA reads TGTGCCACCAGCAGAGGTAGGGAGATCTCCTACGAGCAGTACTTC. This gives the protein CATSRGREISYEQYF.

The genes are TRBV5-1 and TRBJ2-7; 11 positions agree with TRBD2. Trimming at V came to 4 bases and at J to 0 bases, leaving 3 bases not matched to a gene. Germline CDR1 and CDR2: SGHRS and YFSETQ. This CDR3 spans 15 amino acids. The CDR3 coding sequence is TGCGCCAGCAGCGCTAGCGGGGGGATCTCCTACGAGCAGTACTTC. Amino acids: CASSASGGISYEQYF.

V and J are TRBV9 and TRBJ1-4, with TRBD1 as a possible D gene (6 bases). The V gene lost 0 bases and the J gene lost 6 bases, with 12 bases spanning the gap. Germline V gene data show CDR1 as SGDLS and CDR2 as YYNGEE. The CDR3 covers 15 residues. CDR3 sequence: CASSVAAGEYEKLFF. The CDR3 DNA sequence: TGTGCCAGCAGCGTAGCCGCAGGGGAATATGAAAAACTGTTTTTT.

This clone was seen only once. The chain is built from TRBV2 and TRBJ1-5; no reliable D call. The CDR3 is 14 residues long. With 9 bases removed from V and 9 bases from J, the gap between germline ends came to 21 bases. The germline V gene encodes CDR1 SNHLY and CDR2 FYNNEI. The CDR3 nucleotides are TGTGCCAGTAGCCGACCGCCAGCCCGTTCGCCCCAGCATTTT. Its translation: CASSRPPARSPQHF.